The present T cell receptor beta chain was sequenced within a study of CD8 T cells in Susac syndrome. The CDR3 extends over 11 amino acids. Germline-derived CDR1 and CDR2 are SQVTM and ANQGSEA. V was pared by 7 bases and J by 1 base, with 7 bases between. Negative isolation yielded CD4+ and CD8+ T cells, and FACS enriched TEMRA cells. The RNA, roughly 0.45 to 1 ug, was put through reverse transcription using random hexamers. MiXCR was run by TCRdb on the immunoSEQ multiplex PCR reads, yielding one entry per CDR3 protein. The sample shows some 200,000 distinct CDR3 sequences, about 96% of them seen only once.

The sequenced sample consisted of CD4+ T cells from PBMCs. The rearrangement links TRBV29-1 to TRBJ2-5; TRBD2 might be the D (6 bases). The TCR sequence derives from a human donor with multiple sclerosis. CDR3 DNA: TGCAGCGCCGGGAGCCAAGAGACCCAGTACTTC. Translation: CSAGSQETQYF.